This T cell receptor (beta chain) was found in a study of blood T cell repertoires in COVID-19. For the study at large: From the United States, Italy and Spain came samples of acute and convalescent COVID-19. T cells, B-cell-depleted T cells, or PBMCs supplied cDNA or gDNA.

The CDR3 runs to 17 residues. Looked up from germline, CDR1 is MDHEN and CDR2 is SYDVKM. The V and J ends lost 5 bases and 4 bases respectively, with 21 bases between them. With regard to this clone: The same CDR3 also results from other DNA sequences found in this sample.

Per the original methods: From reference gene primer amplification, estimates of nucleated cell counts were derived. Sequencing used immunoSEQ multiplex PCR; TCRdb keeps in-frame clones, though not all of them. V and J calls and clone size are those listed in that table; D and trimming were worked out from the DNA. This table has about 270,000 clones, roughly 86% appearing once. Sequencing was carried out using peripheral blood. The clonotype was recovered from an older woman who had recovered from COVID-19. This chain joins TRBV28 and TRBJ2-1; D might be TRBD1 (6 bases). CDR3 nucleotides: TGTGCCAGCAGTCTTGGGCCAGGTCAGGGGTTTTACAATGAGCAGTTCTTC. The encoded protein is CASSLGPGQGFYNEQFF.